This TCR beta chain originates from a study of cytomegalovirus exposure and HLA in healthy donors. Use of 60 Vbeta and 13 Jbeta primers characterized the PCR. Sequenced by immunoSEQ multiplex PCR; TCRdb stores in-frame clones only, minus some. The sample holds some 69,000 clones, 65% to 70% seen once. As to this clone: At one boundary the junction diverges from the germline segment, which might be a read error.

The length of the CDR3 is 15 residues. CDR1 and CDR2 from the germline V gene are SNHLY and FYNNEI. The J gene is TRBJ2-4, the V gene TRBV2, with TRBD1 matching 7 bases. The sequence derives from a male donor in good health and CMV-seropositive. Sequencing was performed on PBMCs. In DNA, the CDR3 is TGTGCCAGCAGTGCGACCACCGGGACAGTGGGGGAAAGGTTCTTC. It codes for CASSATTGTVGERFF.